Listed below are T cell receptor beta chains from one sample, sequenced in a study of Ad26.COV2.S vaccination and SARS-CoV-2 variants. Generated by immunoSEQ multiplex PCR, the TCRdb table keeps only in-frame clones and is missing some. This table holds hundreds of thousands of clones, 89% found once. The specimen was peripheral blood, collected in a trial of Ad26.COV2.S vaccine versus placebo. The origin of the receptors is a person between 18 and 59 years old who received the Ad26.COV2.S COVID-19 vaccine or a placebo. CDR3s include the opening cysteine and the closing phenylalanine or tryptophan. D genes are given only for firm matches. Clone size is not always given. Where it is, it says once, few, many or a class for expanded clones.

D	J	V	length	size	DNA	CDR3
TRBD2	TRBJ2-1	TRBV4-3	17	.	TGCGCCAGCAGCCAAGGGGTAGCGGGGGAGGGCTACAATGAGCAGTTCTTC	CASSQGVAGEGYNEQFF
TRBD1	TRBJ1-2	TRBV24-1	13	once	TGTGCCACCAGTGATTTTGGGACAGGGGGCTACACCTTC	CATSDFGTGGYTF
TRBD1	TRBJ1-5	TRBV7-6	14	.	TGTGCCAGCAGCCAGGGGGGGCGCAATCAGCCCCAGCATTTT	CASSQGGRNQPQHF
TRBD1	TRBJ2-5	TRBV19	16	.	TGTGCCAGTAGTATAGCGTTGACAGGGGGCACGGAGACCCAGTACTTC	CASSIALTGGTETQYF
.	TRBJ2-7	TRBV10-1	14	.	TGCGCCAGCAGTGAGTCTCCGGGGGCCTACGAGCAGTACTTC	CASSESPGAYEQYF
.	TRBJ2-5	TRBV21-1	16	.	TGTGCCAGCAGCAAAGGGGGGCTAGTAGGGCCAGAGACCCAGTACTTC	CASSKGGLVGPETQYF
.	TRBJ1-5	TRBV19	15	.	TGTGCCAGTAGCAAAGGGGGTAGGGGCAATCAGCCCCAGCATTTT	CASSKGGRGNQPQHF
.	TRBJ2-3	TRBV7-9	13	.	TGTGCCAGCAGCCCCAAGAGCACAGATACGCAGTATTTT	CASSPKSTDTQYF
.	TRBJ2-7	TRBV7-8	14	.	TGTGCCAGCAGCTTACTGGACACCATCTACGAGCAGTACTTC	CASSLLDTIYEQYF
TRBD1	TRBJ2-1	TRBV5-5	16	.	TGTGCCAGCAGCTTGTTGGGGACAGGGTTGGGCTATGAGCAGTTCTTC	CASSLLGTGLGYEQFF
TRBD2	TRBJ2-3	TRBV19	16	once	TGTGCCAGTAGTATCAGGGACACTAGCGGGAGCGATACGCAGTATTTT	CASSIRDTSGSDTQYF
TRBD1	TRBJ2-3	TRBV5-1	14	.	TGCGCCAGCAGCAGGGACAGGGATCCGGATACGCAGTATTTT	CASSRDRDPDTQYF
.	TRBJ2-7	TRBV18	12	.	TGTGCCAGCTCGGGGGACCTCGGCGAGCAGTACTTC	CASSGDLGEQYF
.	TRBJ2-7	TRBV7-9	16	.	TGTGCCAGCAGCTTAGTTATCGGATCCGGTCCCTACGAGCAGTACTTC	CASSLVIGSGPYEQYF
.	TRBJ1-5	TRBV3-1/TRBV3-2	14	few	TGTGCCAGCAGCCAAGCAGGCCTCTTGGTGACCCAGCATTTT	CASSQAGLLVTQHF
.	TRBJ2-2	TRBV5-1	13	.	TGCGCCAGCAGGTCAGGGGTAACCGGGGAGCTGTTTTTT	CASRSGVTGELFF
.	TRBJ2-7	TRBV15	13	.	TGTGCCACCAGTAAGACAGGAACCTACGAGCAGTACTTC	CATSKTGTYEQYF
TRBD1	TRBJ1-4	TRBV9	16	.	TGTGCCAGCAGCGCCTCCAGAGGACAGGGGGCCGAAAAACTGTTTTTT	CASSASRGQGAEKLFF
.	TRBJ1-1	TRBV7-9	14	.	TGTGCCAGCAGCTTAGTCGGGACCAAAGCGGGAGCTTTCTTT	CASSLVGTKAGAFF
TRBD2	TRBJ2-1	TRBV19	16	.	TGTGCCAGTAGTATCGCTAGCGGGGAGTCCTACAATGAGCAGTTCTTC	CASSIASGESYNEQFF
.	TRBJ2-7	TRBV20-1	13	.	TGCAGTGCTAGTTCCAGAGAACTCTACGAGCAGTACTTC	CSASSRELYEQYF
.	TRBJ1-5	TRBV7-2	15	.	TGTGCCAGCAGCTTAGTAGGGGGGACAAATCAGCCCCAGCATTTT	CASSLVGGTNQPQHF
TRBD1	TRBJ1-6	TRBV25-1	17	.	TGTGCCAGCAGTGAATATGGGCAGGGGGTCTATAATTCACCCCTCCACTTT	CASSEYGQGVYNSPLHF
.	TRBJ2-2	TRBV6-5	16	few	TGTGCCAGCAGTTACTCGATGGGAGAAAACACCGGGGAGCTGTTTTTT	CASSYSMGENTGELFF
.	TRBJ1-6	TRBV14	14	.	TGTGCCAGCAGACCCTCCCTCAGGCTGTCACCCCTCCACTTT	CASRPSLRLSPLHF
.	TRBJ2-7	TRBV7-9	13	.	TGTGCCAGCAGCTTAGAAAATACCTACGAGCAGTACTTC	CASSLENTYEQYF
TRBD1	TRBJ2-6	TRBV9	17	once	TGTGCCAGCAGCGTTAGACAGGGAACCTCTGGGGCCAACGTCCTGACTTTC	CASSVRQGTSGANVLTF
.	TRBJ1-2	TRBV12-3/TRBV12-4	12	.	TGTGCCAGCAGTTCAACCCCCTATGGCTACACCTTC	CASSSTPYGYTF
.	TRBJ1-3	TRBV7-2	13	.	TGTGCCAGCAGCTTGGGTTCTGGAAACACCATATATTTT	CASSLGSGNTIYF
.	TRBJ2-3	TRBV5-1	14	.	TGCGCCAGCAGTCAAGACGGGAGCGGGGATACGCAGTATTTT	CASSQDGSGDTQYF
TRBD1	TRBJ1-2	TRBV7-3	15	.	TGTGCCAGCAGCCCCATGGGGGACAGCACCTATGGCTACACCTTC	CASSPMGDSTYGYTF